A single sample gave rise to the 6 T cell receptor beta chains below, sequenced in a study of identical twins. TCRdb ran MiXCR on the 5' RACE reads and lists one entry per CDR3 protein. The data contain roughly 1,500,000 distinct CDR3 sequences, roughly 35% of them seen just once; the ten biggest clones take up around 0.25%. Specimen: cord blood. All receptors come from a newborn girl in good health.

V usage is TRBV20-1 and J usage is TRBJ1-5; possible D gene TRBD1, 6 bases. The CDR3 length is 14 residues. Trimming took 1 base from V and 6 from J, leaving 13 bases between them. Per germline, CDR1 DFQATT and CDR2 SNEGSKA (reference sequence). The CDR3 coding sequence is TGCAGTGCTAGAGTGGACGGGGGGGCTCAGCCCCAGCATTTT. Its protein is CSARVDGGAQPQHF.

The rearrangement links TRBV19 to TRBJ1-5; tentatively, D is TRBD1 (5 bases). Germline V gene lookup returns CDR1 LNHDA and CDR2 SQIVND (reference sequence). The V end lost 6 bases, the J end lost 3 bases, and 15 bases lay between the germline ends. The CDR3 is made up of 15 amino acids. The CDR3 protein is CASSPGDSFNQPQHF. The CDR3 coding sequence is TGTGCCAGTAGCCCTGGAGACAGCTTCAATCAGCCCCAGCATTTT. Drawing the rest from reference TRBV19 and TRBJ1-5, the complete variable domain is DGGITQSPKYLFRKEGQNVTLSCEQNLNHDAMYWYRQDPGQGLRLIYYSQIVNDFQKGDIAEGYSVSREKKESFPLTVTSAQKNPTAFYLCASSPGDSFNQPQHFGDGTRLSIL.

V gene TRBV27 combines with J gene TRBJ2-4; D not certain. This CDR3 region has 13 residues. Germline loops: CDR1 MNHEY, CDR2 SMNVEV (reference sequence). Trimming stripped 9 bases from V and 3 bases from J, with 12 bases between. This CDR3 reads CASRAPDKNIQYF. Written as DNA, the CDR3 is TGTGCCAGTCGGGCCCCCGACAAAAACATTCAGTACTTC.

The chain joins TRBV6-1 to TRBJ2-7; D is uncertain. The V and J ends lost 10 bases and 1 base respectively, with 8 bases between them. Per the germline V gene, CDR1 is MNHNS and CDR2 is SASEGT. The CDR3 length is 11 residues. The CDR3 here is CATGFSYEQYF. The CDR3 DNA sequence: TGTGCCACCGGCTTTTCCTACGAGCAGTACTTC.

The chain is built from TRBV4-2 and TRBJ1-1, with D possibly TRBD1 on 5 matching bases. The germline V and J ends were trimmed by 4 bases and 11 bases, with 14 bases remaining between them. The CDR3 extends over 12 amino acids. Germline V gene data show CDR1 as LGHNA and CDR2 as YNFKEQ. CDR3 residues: CASSPGPGRAFF. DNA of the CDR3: TGTGCCAGCAGCCCTGGACCGGGGCGGGCTTTCTTT.

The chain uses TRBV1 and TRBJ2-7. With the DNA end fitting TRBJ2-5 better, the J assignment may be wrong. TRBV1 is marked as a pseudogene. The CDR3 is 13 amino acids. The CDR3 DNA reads TGCACCAGCAGCCAAGATGGGCTTGAGACCCAGTACTTC. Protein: CTSSQDGLETQYF.